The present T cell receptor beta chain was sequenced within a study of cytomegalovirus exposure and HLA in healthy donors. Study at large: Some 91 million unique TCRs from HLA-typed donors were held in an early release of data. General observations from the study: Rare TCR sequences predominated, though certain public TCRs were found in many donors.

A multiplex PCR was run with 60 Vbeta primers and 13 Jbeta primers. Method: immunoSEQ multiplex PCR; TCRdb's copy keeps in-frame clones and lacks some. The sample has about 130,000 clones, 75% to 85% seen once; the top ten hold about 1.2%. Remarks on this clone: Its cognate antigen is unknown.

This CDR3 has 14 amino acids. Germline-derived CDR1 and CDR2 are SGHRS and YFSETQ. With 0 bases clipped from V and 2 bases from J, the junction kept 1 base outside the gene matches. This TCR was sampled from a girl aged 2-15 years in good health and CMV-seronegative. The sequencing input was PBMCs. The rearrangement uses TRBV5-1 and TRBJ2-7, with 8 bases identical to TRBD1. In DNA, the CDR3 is TGCGCCAGCAGCTTGGGGACAGGGCCCTACGAGCAGTACTTC. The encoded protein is CASSLGTGPYEQYF.